In its sample, the clone carrying this T cell receptor beta chain was seen a few times. Sequencing used immunoSEQ multiplex PCR; TCRdb keeps in-frame clones, though not all of them. The sample includes around 76,000 clones, about 93% seen only once; the top ten take more than 5.5%. The source of the sample is a study of control samples from healthy donors and cancer patients. Sequencing was done on a sample of blood. This sequence was found in a woman aged 35 to 49 in good health.

CDR3 bases: TGTGCCAGTAGATTGGGGGGGGAGAACACTGAAGCTTTCTTT. Translation gives CASRLGGENTEAFF. This chain uses TRBV19 with TRBJ1-1, with D perhaps TRBD1 (5 bases). Germline V gene sequence: CDR1 LNHDA, CDR2 SQIVND (reference sequence). V lost 6 bases, J lost 1 base, and 12 bases lay in between. The CDR3 consists of 14 residues.